This T cell receptor beta chain was identified in a study of T cell responses to AZD1222 COVID-19 vaccine. Overall study results and limits: The repertoires were collected only after the peak T cell response. The study found Spike-specific TCR breadth and depth rose after two AZD1222 doses.

Trimming stripped 2 bases from V and 5 bases from J, with 16 bases between. The germline V gene encodes CDR1 LGHNA and CDR2 YSLEER. This CDR3 has 16 residues. Points on this clone: Its matching antigen is unknown.

Data came from immunoSEQ multiplex PCR; TCRdb stores just in-frame clones and leaves some out. Of some 130,000 clones in the sample, roughly 91% were seen once. The chain carries TRBV4-3 and TRBJ2-1; maybe TRBD1 (6 bases). This clonotype was sampled from an adult who received the AZD1222 COVID-19 vaccine. The source was peripheral blood, collected 28 days after the second AZD1222 dose. The CDR3 DNA reads as TGCGCCAGCAGCCAATCCGTCGGGACACGAAACAATGAGCAGTTCTTC. Its translation: CASSQSVGTRNNEQFF.